The present T cell receptor (beta chain) was sequenced within a study of T cell responses to AZD1222 COVID-19 vaccine. Study outcomes and limitations: Nearly half of spike-specific TCRs reportedly target unmutated variant regions.

With regard to this clone: Its antigen is currently unknown.

Using immunoSEQ multiplex PCR, the repertoire was profiled, and TCRdb retains in-frame clones only, with some absent. The sample lists more than 95,000 clones; 91% were seen once. Sequences were derived from peripheral blood, sampled on day 0 of AZD1222 vaccination. The receptor's source is an adult in good health.

This CDR3 reads CASSGVGSRETQYF. CDR3 in DNA: TGCGCCAGCAGCGGGGTTGGGTCCAGGGAGACCCAGTACTTC. The chain is built from TRBV4-1 and TRBJ2-5, with no clear D. Looked up from germline, CDR1 is MGHRA and CDR2 is YSYEKL. The CDR3 runs 14 residues. Trimming shortened V by 5 bases and J by 5 bases, and 15 bases separated the two germline ends.